The entry below gives a single TCR beta chain sequence along with its context. Patients chosen for sequencing had shown CD8+CD57+ cell expansion by flow cytometry. None of the patients had been given any therapy when their blood was sampled. The sample comes from a study of CD8+CD57+ T cells in acquired aplastic anemia. About the study: The DNA of sorted CD4+ and CD8+ cells averaged 3.2 ug.

TCR beta VDJ and CDR3 profiles were obtained from a genomic DNA template. TCRdb recomputed calls from the reads with MiXCR, one row per CDR3 protein. The sample lists about 220,000 distinct CDR3 sequences; around 46% were seen once. The sample consisted of sorted CD4+, CD8+, or CD8+CD57+ T cells (not recorded which) from PBMCs. This clonotype was sampled from a human donor with aplastic anemia.

The CDR3 DNA reads as TGTGCCATCTCAGACAGGGACGACTATGGCTACACCTTC. This translates into CAISDRDDYGYTF. The chain combines TRBV10-3 with TRBJ1-2; 7 nucleotides align to TRBD1. CDR3 length equals 13 residues. The ends lost 8 bases at V and 3 bases at J; junction bases unmatched: 6. From germline, CDR1 is ENHRY and CDR2 SYGVKD.